This T cell receptor beta chain emerged from a study of T cells in Graves' hyperthyroidism and ophthalmopathy. On the study more broadly: Specimen type is peripheral blood, collected at initial diagnosis prior to any treatment.

Amplified regions were TCR beta CDR3 sequences from RNA transcripts. HTBI primers drove first-round RT-PCR of the TCR CDR3. Each CDR3 protein is one row after TCRdb ran MiXCR on the multiplex PCR reads. The sample lists about 560,000 distinct CDR3 sequences, over 15% occurring once. Germline V CDR1 and CDR2: MDHEN, SYDVKM. This CDR3 is 15 amino acids long. With V trimmed by 5 bases and J by 4 bases, 7 bases remained unmatched. Sequencing input: blood. The source of this sequence is a woman aged 18-30 years with Graves' hyperthyroidism. The chain employs TRBV28 and TRBJ2-1; 8 bases agree with TRBD1. Written as DNA, the CDR3 is TGTGCCAGCAGTGCCCCCGGGACAGGATACAATGAGCAGTTCTTC. This encodes CASSAPGTGYNEQFF.